This is a list of T cell receptor beta chains from one sample in a study of blood T cell repertoires in COVID-19. The assay was immunoSEQ multiplex PCR, and TCRdb's table has in-frame clones only and misses some. The sample has roughly 100,000 clones, about four fifths seen once. The sample taken for sequencing was peripheral blood. These receptors originate from a woman aged 80 or over with acute or convalescent COVID-19. Each CDR3 is given with its conserved first and last residue. Each record gives: clone size, V gene, J gene, D gene, CDR3 protein, CDR3 DNA. A D gene is named only where the DNA matches it firmly. Not all rows give a size; the values are once, few, many and, for expanded clones, a class.

few,TRBV7-2,TRBJ2-3,-,CASSLGRGRGSDTQYF,TGTGCCAGCAGCTTAGGGAGGGGCAGGGGGTCAGATACGCAGTATTTT
-,TRBV14,TRBJ2-3,-,CASSQDSGDTQYF,TGTGCCAGCAGCCAGGACAGCGGAGATACGCAGTATTTT
once,TRBV5-1,TRBJ2-6,-,CASSSGVTGANVLTF,TGCGCCAGCAGCTCAGGGGTTACTGGGGCCAACGTCCTGACTTTC
-,TRBV19,TRBJ2-5,-,CASSIGGQETQYF,TGTGCCAGTAGTATTGGCGGCCAAGAGACCCAGTACTTC
-,TRBV3-1/TRBV3-2,TRBJ2-5,TRBD2,CASSQDRGLAGGRETQYF,TGTGCCAGCAGCCAAGATAGGGGACTAGCGGGAGGGAGAGAGACCCAGTACTTC
many,TRBV6-2/TRBV6-3,TRBJ2-1,-,CASSYYGLGSEINEQFF,TGTGCCAGCAGTTACTATGGTCTCGGGAGCGAGATCAATGAGCAGTTCTTC
-,TRBV13,TRBJ2-3,TRBD2,CASSLIAGVSTDTQYF,TGTGCCAGCAGCTTAATAGCGGGAGTGAGCACAGATACGCAGTATTTT
once,TRBV5-4,TRBJ2-1,TRBD2,CASTGGGLAGSYNEQFF,TGTGCCAGCACAGGGGGGGGGCTAGCGGGATCCTACAATGAGCAGTTCTTC
-,TRBV28,TRBJ2-3,TRBD2,CASSVPLAGGADTQYF,TGTGCCAGCAGCGTCCCCCTCGCGGGAGGGGCAGATACGCAGTATTTT
-,TRBV5-4,TRBJ2-1,TRBD1,CASSLGDRGRDEQFF,TGTGCCAGCAGCTTGGGGGACAGGGGTAGGGATGAGCAGTTCTTC
-,TRBV9,TRBJ1-4,-,CASGSGATNEKLFF,TGTGCCAGCGGCTCAGGTGCAACTAATGAAAAACTGTTTTTT
-,TRBV28,TRBJ2-7,TRBD1,CASSTAQGAYEQYF,TGTGCCAGCAGTACCGCGCAGGGGGCCTACGAGCAGTACTTC
-,TRBV5-5,TRBJ2-3,TRBD2,CASSLARASGNTQYF,TGTGCCAGCAGCTTGGCCCGAGCTAGCGGGAATACGCAGTATTTT
-,TRBV7-8,TRBJ1-3,TRBD1,CASSLGQGAGNTIYF,TGTGCCAGCAGCCTCGGACAGGGCGCAGGAAACACCATATATTTT
-,TRBV6-5,TRBJ2-7,TRBD2,CASRGLAYEQYF,TGTGCCAGCAGGGGACTAGCTTACGAGCAGTACTTC
once,TRBV6-5,TRBJ1-2,TRBD1,CASSSGQGALSGYTF,TGTGCCAGCAGTTCCGGACAGGGGGCCCTCTCTGGCTACACCTTC
-,TRBV12-3/TRBV12-4,TRBJ1-5,-,CASSLIRGPQHF,TGTGCCAGCAGTCTCATTAGGGGGCCCCAGCATTTT
many,TRBV2,TRBJ2-2,-,CASSDAGELFF,TGTGCCAGCAGTGACGCCGGGGAGCTGTTTTTT
-,TRBV4-3,TRBJ2-2,TRBD2,CASSRGLAGSGELFF,TGCGCCAGCAGCCGCGGACTAGCGGGAAGCGGGGAGCTGTTTTTT
once,TRBV6-2/TRBV6-3,TRBJ2-2,-,CASRPTGPGELFF,TGTGCCAGCAGACCTACAGGTCCCGGGGAGCTGTTTTTT
few,TRBV24-1,TRBJ1-5,-,CATSDSSFGGNQPQHF,TGTGCCACCAGTGACTCCTCTTTCGGCGGTAATCAGCCCCAGCATTTT
-,TRBV28,TRBJ2-3,TRBD2,CASSGSSGGSSTDTQYF,TGTGCCAGCAGTGGGTCTAGCGGGGGATCTAGCACAGATACGCAGTATTTT
-,TRBV5-1,TRBJ1-1,TRBD1,CASKSQGEVTEAFF,TGCGCCAGCAAGAGTCAGGGGGAGGTCACTGAAGCTTTCTTT
-,TRBV28,TRBJ2-4,TRBD1,CASSLTTGGTDIQYF,TGTGCCAGCAGTTTAACTACAGGGGGCACGGACATTCAGTACTTC
-,TRBV5-5,TRBJ1-1,-,CASSSEVDTEAFF,TGTGCCAGCAGCTCCGAGGTGGACACTGAAGCTTTCTTT
-,TRBV5-4,TRBJ2-3,TRBD2,CASSLSGSVGTDTQYF,TGTGCCAGCAGCCTTAGCGGGAGCGTCGGCACAGATACGCAGTATTTT